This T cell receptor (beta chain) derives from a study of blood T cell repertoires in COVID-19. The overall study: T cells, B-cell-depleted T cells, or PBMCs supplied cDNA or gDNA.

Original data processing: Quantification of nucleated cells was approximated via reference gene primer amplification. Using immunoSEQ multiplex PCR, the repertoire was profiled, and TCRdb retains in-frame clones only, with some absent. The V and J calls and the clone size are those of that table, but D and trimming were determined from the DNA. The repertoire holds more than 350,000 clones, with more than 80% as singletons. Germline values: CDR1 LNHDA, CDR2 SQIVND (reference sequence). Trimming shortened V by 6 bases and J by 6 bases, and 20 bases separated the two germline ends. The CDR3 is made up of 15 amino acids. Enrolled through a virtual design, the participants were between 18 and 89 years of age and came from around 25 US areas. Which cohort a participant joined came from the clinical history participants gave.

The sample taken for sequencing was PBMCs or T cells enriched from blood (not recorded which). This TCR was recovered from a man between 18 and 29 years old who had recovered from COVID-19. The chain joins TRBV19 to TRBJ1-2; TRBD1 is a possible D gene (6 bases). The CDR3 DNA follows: TGTGCCAGTAGCATACCCCAAGGACAGTTCCATGGCTACACCTTC. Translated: CASSIPQGQFHGYTF.